These 31 T cell receptor beta chains were sequenced from one sample in a study of spatial heterogeneity in lung cancer. Study observations and caveats: Counts that tracked tumor mutation counts were those of expanded intratumoral alpha and beta TCRs.

Each CDR3 protein is one row after TCRdb ran MiXCR on the 5' RACE reads. The sample has under 20,000 distinct CDR3 sequences, 5.7% seen once. Time point indicated: sample taken at primary tumor resection. Antigen specificity for these receptors is unknown. The sequences come from lung tumor tissue, collected at surgery. The origin of the receptors is a female donor with early-stage non-small cell lung cancer.

There are many counts of this clonotype. This chain links TRBV10-3 with TRBJ1-2; D is uncertain. Trimming shortened V by 0 bases and J by 7 bases, and 6 bases separated the two germline ends. From germline, CDR1 is ENHRY and CDR2 SYGVKD. This CDR3 has 12 amino acids. CDR3 sequence: CAISESKSGYTF. The CDR3 nucleotides read TGTGCCATCAGTGAGTCGAAATCTGGCTACACCTTC.

V and J are TRBV11-2 and TRBJ1-1, with D unresolved. Germline lookup yields CDR1 SGHAT and CDR2 FQNNGV. Trimming cost V 5 bases and J 8 bases, with 9 bases left between them. The CDR3 loop spans 11 amino acids. The CDR3 DNA reads TGTGCCAGCAGCCGTCTTCAGGAAGCTTTCTTT. Amino acids: CASSRLQEAFF.

This clonotype came up many times. The chain links TRBV11-1 to TRBJ2-4; D is perhaps TRBD2 (5 bases). The germline V gene encodes CDR1 SGHAT and CDR2 FQDESV (reference sequence). Trimming removed 5 bases at V and 5 bases at J, with 16 bases between. This CDR3 is built from 15 residues. As DNA, the CDR3 is TGTGCCAGCAGCATGAGGACTGGCCGCCAAAACATTCAGTACTTC. Encoded protein: CASSMRTGRQNIQYF.

This clonotype was counted ten times or more. This chain links TRBV20-1 with TRBJ1-6, with a possible D match to TRBD1 (6 bases). The V end was cut by 6 bases, the J end by 15 bases, with 18 bases between. The CDR3 has 12 residues. The V gene's germline CDR1 is DFQATT and CDR2 SNEGSKA (reference sequence). The CDR3 region has the DNA TGCAGTGCCAAACCCCAGGGGATGCTCCTCCACTTT. Encoded protein: CSAKPQGMLLHF.

This clonotype is judged medium-sized. CDR3 bases: TGTGCCATTTTTACCACCGGCACAGATACGCAGTATTTT. Protein product: CAIFTTGTDTQYF. This chain connects TRBV10-3 to TRBJ2-3; D is uncertain. Trimming left V 9 bases short and J 1 base short, with 11 bases between. Germline-derived CDR1 and CDR2 are ENHRY and SYGVKD. This CDR3 comprises 13 residues.

Many counts were recorded for this clonotype. J is TRBJ2-1 and V is TRBV19; no clear D gene. Deletions cut 6 bases from V and 7 bases from J, with 13 bases between. The germline gives CDR1 LNHDA, CDR2 SQIVND (reference sequence). The CDR3 has 13 amino acids. The CDR3 DNA reads TGTGCCAGTAGCCCCATTGGGTGGAATGAGCAGTTCTTC. Translating gives CASSPIGWNEQFF.

This clonotype was recorded many times. One end of the junction varies from germline; a read error may be responsible. V and J are TRBV28 and TRBJ2-6; D gene unclear. The CDR3 has 13 amino acids. Germline CDR1 reads MDHEN; CDR2 reads SYDVKM. The CDR3 nucleotides are TGTGCAAGCAAGTGGTCTGGGGCCAACGTCCTGACTTTC. Protein product: CASKWSGANVLTF. The full variable domain, rest sourced from reference TRBV28 and TRBJ2-6, is DVKVTQSSRYLVKRTGEKVFLECVQDMDHENMFWYRQDPGLGLRLIYFSYDVKMKEKGDIPEGYSVSREKKERFSLILESASTNQTSMYLCASKWSGANVLTFGAGSRLTVL.

This clonotype was picked up many times. The rearrangement links TRBV27 to TRBJ2-7; 11 bases line up with TRBD2. The CDR3 sequence is 14 residues long. J was trimmed by 4 bases and V by 5 bases; bases with no gene match: 4. Germline loops: CDR1 MNHEY, CDR2 SMNVEV (reference sequence). DNA for the CDR3: TGTGCCAGCAGTCCAACTAGCGGGAGATACGAGCAGTACTTC. Translating it yields CASSPTSGRYEQYF.

At least ten counts were recorded for this clonotype. This sequence joins TRBV2 and TRBJ2-5; no definite D call. The CDR3 extends over 12 amino acids. Trimming left V 0 bases short and J 5 bases short, with 4 bases between. CDR1 SNHLY and CDR2 FYNNEI come from the germline V gene. Here the CDR3 DNA reads TGTGCCAGCAGTGAAGCTCGGGAGACCCAGTACTTC. As protein: CASSEARETQYF.

The genes are TRBV6-6 and TRBJ1-2; D is unclear. Germline loops: CDR1 MNHNY, CDR2 SVGAGI (reference sequence). The CDR3 runs 17 residues. The germline V and J ends were trimmed by 0 bases and 3 bases, with 17 bases remaining between them. The CDR3: CASSYSTGTTGDYGYTF. DNA of the CDR3: TGTGCCAGCAGTTACTCGACTGGTACCACCGGGGACTATGGCTACACCTTC.

This clonotype was recorded many times. The rearrangement links TRBV28 to TRBJ1-5; D not certain. Germline V gene lookup returns CDR1 MDHEN and CDR2 SYDVKM. CDR3 length: 14 residues. Trimming shortened V by 8 bases and J by 2 bases, and 13 bases separated the two germline ends. CDR3 region: CASVPSGGNQPQHF. DNA for the CDR3: TGTGCCAGCGTCCCGTCGGGTGGCAATCAGCCCCAGCATTTT.

A few counts support this clonotype. The chain uses TRBV20-1 and TRBJ1-4; D perhaps matches TRBD1 (5 bases). This CDR3 has 15 amino acids. With 0 bases removed from V and 10 bases from J, the gap between germline ends came to 18 bases. Germline lookup yields CDR1 DFQATT and CDR2 SNEGSKA (reference sequence). DNA for the CDR3: TGCAGTGCTAGAGATCTTAATGTTGCGGGGGGAAAACTGTTTTTT. Amino acid sequence: CSARDLNVAGGKLFF.

The rearrangement links TRBV7-9 to TRBJ2-3; D is unresolved. The CDR3 is 13 residues long. Germline CDR1 and CDR2: SEHNR and FQNEAQ (reference sequence). With 0 bases removed from V and 3 bases from J, the gap between germline ends came to 4 bases. The CDR3 region has the DNA TGTGCCAGCAGCTTAGCGATAACAGATACGCAGTATTTT. Its protein is CASSLAITDTQYF.

This clonotype was counted a few times. The chain joins TRBV27 to TRBJ2-7; 7 positions agree with TRBD1. The germline V gene has CDR1 MNHEY and CDR2 SMNVEV (reference sequence). The J segment lost 6 bases and the V segment lost 6 bases, leaving 11 bases of the junction unmatched. The CDR3 contains 14 residues. The CDR3 nucleotides are TGTGCCAGCAGGAACAGGGACAGTGACCCCGAGCAGTACTTC. Amino acids: CASRNRDSDPEQYF.

This clonotype occurred many times. The chain employs TRBV20-1 and TRBJ2-3; TRBD2 is a possible D gene (6 bases). The CDR3 loop spans 14 amino acids. Trimming took 1 base from V and 6 from J, leaving 14 bases between them. Germline lookup yields CDR1 DFQATT and CDR2 SNEGSKA (reference sequence). The CDR3 sequence: CSARVPGVMDTQYF. The DNA of the CDR3 is TGCAGTGCTAGAGTCCCGGGAGTGATGGATACGCAGTATTTT.

This clonotype has a count of ten or more. The gene calls are TRBV10-3 and TRBJ2-5; no definite D call. The V and J ends lost 1 base and 0 bases respectively, with 3 bases between them. This CDR3 contains 13 residues. Per the germline V gene, CDR1 is ENHRY and CDR2 is SYGVKD. In nucleotides, the CDR3 is TGTGCCATCAGTGAGTTGAACCAAGAGACCCAGTACTTC. Translated: CAISELNQETQYF.

The V and J genes are TRBV7-9 and TRBJ2-7, with 7 bases identical to TRBD1. The CDR3 is 14 amino acids. Losses at the gene ends were 4 bases for V and 0 bases for J; bases not matched to a gene: 3. Germline V gene data show CDR1 as SEHNR and CDR2 as FQNEAQ (reference sequence). The CDR3 DNA reads TGTGCCAGCAGCTCCCGGGACAGCTCCTACGAGCAGTACTTC. Residues: CASSSRDSSYEQYF. Looking up the rest from reference TRBV7-9 and TRBJ2-7 gives the full variable domain: DTGVSQNPRHKITKRGQNVTFRCDPISEHNRLYWYRQTLGQGPEFLTYFQNEAQLEKSRLLSDRFSAERPKGSFSTLEIQRTEQGDSAMYLCASSSRDSSYEQYFGPGTRLTVT.

This clonotype was observed at least ten times. This chain joins TRBV14 and TRBJ2-5; D gene ambiguous. CDR1 and CDR2 from the germline V gene are SGHDN and FVKESK. The V end was cut by 4 bases, the J end by 2 bases, with 14 bases between. The CDR3 length is 15 residues. CDR3 DNA: TGTGCCAGCAGCCCCCTTTTCGGGCAGCAAGAGACCCAGTACTTC. It encodes CASSPLFGQQETQYF.

This clonotype was observed many times. The rearrangement joins TRBV11-2 to TRBJ1-6, with D unresolved. Germline V gene lookup returns CDR1 SGHAT and CDR2 FQNNGV. V dropped 5 bases and J dropped 9 bases, with 17 bases sitting between them. This CDR3 is built from 15 residues. CDR3 in DNA: TGTGCCAGCAGCCAGGTGGTCGGGAGTGGTTCACCCCTCCACTTT. Translated, it gives CASSQVVGSGSPLHF.

This clonotype was observed at least ten times. This chain joins TRBV29-1 and TRBJ2-3, with D possibly being TRBD2 (6 bases). CDR1 and CDR2 from the germline V gene are SQVTM and ANQGSEA. This CDR3 has 12 residues. V lost 7 bases to trimming and J lost 5 bases, with 13 bases between them. The CDR3 region is CSAGVAVDTQYF. The CDR3 DNA reads as TGCAGCGCTGGGGTAGCGGTAGATACGCAGTATTTT.

Many counts were recorded for this clonotype. The V and J genes are TRBV21-1 and TRBJ1-1. TRBV21-1 is marked as a pseudogene. The CDR3 is 13 residues long. The CDR3 DNA is TGTGCCAGCAGCAGAGGACGGGACACTGAAGCTTTCTTT. Its translation: CASSRGRDTEAFF.

In this sample, this clonotype turned up many times. The rearrangement uses TRBV5-1 and TRBJ1-2; D unclear. In germline, CDR1 is SGHRS, CDR2 YFSETQ. Trimming removed 2 bases from V and 4 bases from J, with 9 bases in between. The CDR3 runs to 13 residues. CDR3 sequence: CASSFGASYGYTF. The DNA for the CDR3 is TGCGCCAGCAGCTTTGGCGCCAGCTATGGCTACACCTTC.

This clonotype has only a few counts. The chain combines TRBV5-4 with TRBJ2-1; a weak D match, TRBD2 (5 bases). CDR1 SGHNT and CDR2 YYREEE come from the germline V gene (reference sequence). The germline V and J ends were trimmed by 5 bases and 4 bases, with 13 bases remaining between them. This CDR3 is built from 14 residues. As DNA, the CDR3 is TGTGCCAGCAGTGCCGGCTCGGGGTACAATGAGCAGTTCTTC. This codes for CASSAGSGYNEQFF.

This clonotype was recorded many times. CDR3 region: CASSSWAGASETQYF. The CDR3 coding sequence is TGTGCCAGCAGCTCCTGGGCGGGAGCGTCAGAGACCCAGTACTTC. The chain combines TRBV7-9 with TRBJ2-5; 7 bases agree with TRBD2. V shed 4 bases and J 4 bases; nucleotides not matched to a gene: 9. Germline values: CDR1 SEHNR, CDR2 FQNEAQ (reference sequence). The CDR3 consists of 15 residues.

This clonotype occurred many times. For the CDR3, the DNA is TGTGCCAGCAGTGTAGTCGGACTAGCGGGAAACTACGAGCAGTACTTC. As protein: CASSVVGLAGNYEQYF. The chain carries TRBV28 and TRBJ2-7; 12 positions match TRBD2. Germline V lookup: CDR1 MDHEN, CDR2 SYDVKM. The CDR3 consists of 16 residues. The junction had 8 bases not matched to a gene; V was cut back by 5 bases and J by 3 bases.

This clonotype appeared a few times. The V and J genes are TRBV27 and TRBJ1-1, with 9 bases aligning to TRBD1. The V gene end was trimmed by 3 bases and the J gene end by 2 bases; junction bases not matched to a gene: 4. Looked up from germline, CDR1 is MNHEY and CDR2 is SMNVEV (reference sequence). CDR3 size: 15 residues. CDR3 amino acids: CASSFTGGHNTEAFF. CDR3 DNA: TGTGCCAGCAGTTTTACAGGGGGCCACAACACTGAAGCTTTCTTT.

This sequence joins TRBV27 and TRBJ2-3; TRBD2 matches at 12 bases. The CDR3 consists of 17 residues. Losses at the gene ends were 6 bases for V and 2 bases for J; bases not matched to a gene: 9. The germline CDR1 and CDR2 sequences are MNHEY and SMNVEV (reference sequence). The DNA for the CDR3 is TGTGCCAGCAGGGACGCCGCTAGCGGGAGGGCCACAGATACGCAGTATTTT. Amino acid sequence: CASRDAASGRATDTQYF.

By sample share, this clonotype is large. Here the CDR3 DNA reads TGTGCCAGCAGTTTGAGCGGGGAGGCAGATACGCAGTATTTT. Encoded protein: CASSLSGEADTQYF. The V gene is TRBV28, the J gene TRBJ2-3; 7 nucleotides agree with TRBD2. The germline V gene has CDR1 MDHEN and CDR2 SYDVKM. The CDR3 covers 14 residues. With V trimmed by 3 bases and J by 4 bases, 4 bases remained unmatched.

This clonotype was detected ten times or more. J is TRBJ2-7 and V is TRBV2, with D tentatively TRBD2 (6 bases). The CDR3 covers 14 residues. V was shortened by 9 bases and J by 7 bases, with 22 bases between the two germline ends. Looked up from germline, CDR1 is SNHLY and CDR2 is FYNNEI. The CDR3 DNA reads as TGTGCCAGTGCCCGGTCGGGGGATCTTGGGGAGCAGTACTTC. Protein sequence: CASARSGDLGEQYF.

This clonotype was counted between two and nine times. This sequence joins TRBV29-1 and TRBJ2-5; possibly TRBD1 for D (5 bases). Between the trimmed V and J ends, which lost 7 bases and 10 bases, there was a span of 16 bases. The CDR3 consists of 11 residues. Germline V gene lookup returns CDR1 SQVTM and CDR2 ANQGSEA. The CDR3, as DNA: TGCAGCGCCGACAGTGTTCGTGTCCAGTACTTC. Amino acids: CSADSVRVQYF.

This clonotype was seen ten or more times. The J gene is TRBJ2-7, the V gene TRBV27, with D possibly being TRBD1 (6 bases). With 5 bases removed from V and 1 base from J, the gap between germline ends came to 12 bases. CDR3 length equals 14 residues. CDR1 is MNHEY and CDR2 is SMNVEV in the germline V gene (reference sequence). The CDR3 reads CASSVGGRSYEQYF. As DNA, the CDR3 is TGTGCCAGCAGTGTAGGGGGTAGGTCCTACGAGCAGTACTTC.